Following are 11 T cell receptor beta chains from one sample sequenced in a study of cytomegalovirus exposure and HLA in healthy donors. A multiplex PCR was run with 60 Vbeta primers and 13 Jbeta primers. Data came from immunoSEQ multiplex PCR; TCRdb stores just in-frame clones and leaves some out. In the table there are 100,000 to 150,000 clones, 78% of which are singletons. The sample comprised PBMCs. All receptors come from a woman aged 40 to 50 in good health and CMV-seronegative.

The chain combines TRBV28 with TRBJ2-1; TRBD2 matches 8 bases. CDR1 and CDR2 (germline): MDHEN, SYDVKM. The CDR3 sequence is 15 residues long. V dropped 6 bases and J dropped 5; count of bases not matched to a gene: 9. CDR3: CASSLSGRIHNEQFF. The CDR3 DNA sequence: TGTGCCAGCAGCTTGAGCGGGAGAATCCACAATGAGCAGTTCTTC.

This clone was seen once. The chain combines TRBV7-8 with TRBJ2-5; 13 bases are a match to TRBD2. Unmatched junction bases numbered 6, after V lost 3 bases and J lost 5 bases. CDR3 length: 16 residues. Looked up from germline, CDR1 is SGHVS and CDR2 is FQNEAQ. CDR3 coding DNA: TGTGCCAGCAGCTTCAAGACTAGCGGGAGGCTGGAGACCCAGTACTTC. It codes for CASSFKTSGRLETQYF.

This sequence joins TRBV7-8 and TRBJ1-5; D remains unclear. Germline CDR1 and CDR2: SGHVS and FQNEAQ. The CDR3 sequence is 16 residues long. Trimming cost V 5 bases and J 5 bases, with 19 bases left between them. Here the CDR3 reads CASSATRSRFYQPQHF. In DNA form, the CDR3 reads TGTGCCAGCAGCGCAACCCGGTCCAGGTTTTATCAGCCCCAGCATTTT. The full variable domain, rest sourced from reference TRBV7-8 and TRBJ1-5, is GAGVSQSPRYKVAKRGQDVALRCDPISGHVSLFWYQQALGQGPEFLTYFQNEAQLDKSGLPSDRFFAERPEGSVSTLKIQRTQQEDSAVYLCASSATRSRFYQPQHFGDGTRLSIL.

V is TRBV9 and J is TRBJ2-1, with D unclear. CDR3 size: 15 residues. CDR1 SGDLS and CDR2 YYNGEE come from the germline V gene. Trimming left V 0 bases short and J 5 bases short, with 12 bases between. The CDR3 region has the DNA TGTGCCAGCAGCGTAGGGGCTTCTAATAACAATGAGCAGTTCTTC. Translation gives CASSVGASNNNEQFF.

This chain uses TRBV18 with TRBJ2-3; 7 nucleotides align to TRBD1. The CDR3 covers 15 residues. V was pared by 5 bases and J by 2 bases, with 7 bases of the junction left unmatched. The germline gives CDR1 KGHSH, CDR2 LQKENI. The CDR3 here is CASSGTETPTDTQYF. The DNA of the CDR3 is TGTGCCAGCTCAGGGACAGAAACACCCACAGATACGCAGTATTTT.

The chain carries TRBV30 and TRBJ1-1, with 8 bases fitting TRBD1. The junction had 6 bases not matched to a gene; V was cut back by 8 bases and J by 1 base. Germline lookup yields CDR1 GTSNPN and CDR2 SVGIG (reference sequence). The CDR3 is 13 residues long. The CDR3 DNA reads TGTGCCACACAGGGACAGGCGAACACTGAAGCTTTCTTT. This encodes CATQGQANTEAFF.

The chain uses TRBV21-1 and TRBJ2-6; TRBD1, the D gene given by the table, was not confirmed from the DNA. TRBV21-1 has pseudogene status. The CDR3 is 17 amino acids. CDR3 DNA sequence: TGTGCCAGCAGCAAATTGGGACAGTTCTCTGGGGCCAACGGCCTGACTTTC. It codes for CASSKLGQFSGANGLTF.

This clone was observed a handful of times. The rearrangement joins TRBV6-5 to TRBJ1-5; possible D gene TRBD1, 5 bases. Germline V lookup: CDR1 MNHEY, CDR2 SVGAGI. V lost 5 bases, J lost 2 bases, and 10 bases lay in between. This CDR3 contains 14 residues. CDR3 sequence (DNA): TGTGCCAGCAGTCCTGGGGGGGGCAATCAGCCCCAGCATTTT. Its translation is CASSPGGGNQPQHF.

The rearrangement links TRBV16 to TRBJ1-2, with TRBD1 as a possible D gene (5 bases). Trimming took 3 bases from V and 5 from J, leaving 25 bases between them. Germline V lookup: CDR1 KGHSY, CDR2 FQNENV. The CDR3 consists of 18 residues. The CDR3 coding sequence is TGTGCCAGCAGCCACTTTCACCTCCCGGGTTCTGGGGGGTATGGCTACACCTTC. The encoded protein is CASSHFHLPGSGGYGYTF.

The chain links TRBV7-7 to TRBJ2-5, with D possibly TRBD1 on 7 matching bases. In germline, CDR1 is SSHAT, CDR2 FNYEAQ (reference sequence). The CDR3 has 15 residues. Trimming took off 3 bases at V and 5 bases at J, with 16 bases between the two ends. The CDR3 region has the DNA TGTGCCAGCAGCTTCGCCGGACAGGAGGGGGAGACCCAGTACTTC. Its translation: CASSFAGQEGETQYF.

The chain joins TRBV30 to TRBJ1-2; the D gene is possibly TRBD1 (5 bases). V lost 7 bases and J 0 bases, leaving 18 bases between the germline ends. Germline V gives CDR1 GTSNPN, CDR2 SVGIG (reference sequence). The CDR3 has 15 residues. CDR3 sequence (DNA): TGTGCCTCCTTGCTTGGGGCCGACCCTAACTATGGCTACACCTTC. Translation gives CASLLGADPNYGYTF.